One sample yielded the 6 T cell receptor beta chains listed below, sequenced in a study of cytomegalovirus exposure and HLA in healthy donors. The primer mix had 60 Vbeta and 13 Jbeta primers. The assay was immunoSEQ multiplex PCR, and TCRdb's table has in-frame clones only and misses some. Of approximately 170,000 clones listed, about 76% are singletons. Material for sequencing was PBMCs. The receptors derive from a woman between 18 and 29 years old in good health and CMV-seropositive.

The rearrangement joins TRBV6-5 to TRBJ1-5, with D perhaps TRBD1 (5 bases). CDR3 length: 14 amino acids. V was pared by 6 bases and J by 3 bases, with 12 bases between. Germline V lookup: CDR1 MNHEY, CDR2 SVGAGI. DNA for the CDR3: TGTGCCAGCAGCTGGGGCACAGACAATCAGCCCCAGCATTTT. Its protein product is CASSWGTDNQPQHF.

The chain employs TRBV28 and TRBJ1-4; D gene unclear. There are 19 residues in the CDR3. Trimming removed 3 bases from V and 0 bases from J, with 20 bases in between. Per germline, CDR1 MDHEN and CDR2 SYDVKM. CDR3 amino acids: CASSFPLPIGSATNEKLFF. The DNA of the CDR3 is TGTGCCAGCAGTTTCCCCCTTCCGATCGGGAGTGCAACTAATGAAAAACTGTTTTTT.

The genes are TRBV7-9 and TRBJ1-2; no firm D call. The CDR3 length is 14 residues. V lost 1 base, J lost 7 bases, and 13 bases lay in between. Germline V gene lookup returns CDR1 SEHNR and CDR2 FQNEAQ (reference sequence). In nucleotides, the CDR3 is TGTGCCAGCAGCTTAGAAGTAGGGAGTGGTGGCTACACCTTC. Translation gives CASSLEVGSGGYTF.

The rearrangement links TRBV6-6 to TRBJ2-7; D is ambiguous. The CDR3 runs to 13 residues. The V end was cut by 5 bases, the J end by 3 bases, with 11 bases between. Germline CDR1 MNHNY, CDR2 SVGAGI (reference sequence). The DNA of the CDR3 is TGTGCCAGCAGTAACGTACAGAGCTACGAGCAGTACTTC. Its translation is CASSNVQSYEQYF.

The genes are TRBV6-5 and TRBJ2-7; TRBD2 is a possible D gene (7 bases). Germline-derived CDR1 and CDR2 are MNHEY and SVGAGI. The CDR3 is 14 amino acids. The ends were cut back, 8 bases at V and 5 bases at J, with 19 bases in the middle. The CDR3 DNA reads TGTGCCAGCTGGAGGGGGAGGGAAGTCGACGAGCAGTACTTC. This gives the protein CASWRGREVDEQYF.

The CDR3 loop is CASSEYTNRATNEKLFF. DNA of the CDR3: TGTGCCAGCAGTGAATATACCAACAGAGCAACTAATGAAAAACTGTTTTTT. The chain uses TRBV25-1 and TRBJ1-4, with D unclear. V lost 0 bases to trimming and J lost 0 bases, with 11 bases between them. Germline V gives CDR1 MGHDK, CDR2 SYGVNS. This CDR3 comprises 17 residues.